Shown below are 21 T cell receptor beta chains from a single sample sequenced in a study of cytomegalovirus exposure and HLA in healthy donors. Assay: immunoSEQ multiplex PCR; the TCRdb copy retains only in-frame clones and omits some. The sample includes roughly 300,000 clones, approximately 90% of them seen just once. The specimen sequenced was PBMCs. The receptors here all came from a woman aged 18-29 years in good health and CMV-seronegative.

The rearrangement uses TRBV5-1 and TRBJ2-1; 8 nucleotides line up with TRBD2. V shed 1 base and J 4 bases; nucleotides not matched to a gene: 4. Germline V lookup: CDR1 SGHRS, CDR2 YFSETQ. This CDR3 has 15 amino acids. The CDR3: CASSLTVAGYNEQFF. In DNA, the CDR3 is TGCGCCAGCAGCTTGACGGTAGCGGGATACAATGAGCAGTTCTTC. The variable domain in full, with the rest retrieved from reference TRBV5-1 and TRBJ2-1, is KAGVTQTPRYLIKTRGQQVTLSCSPISGHRSVSWYQQTPGQGLQFLFEYFSETQRNKGNFPGRFSGRQFSNSRSEMNVSTLELGDSALYLCASSLTVAGYNEQFFGPGTRLTVL.

The rearrangement links TRBV5-8 to TRBJ1-5; 10 positions agree with TRBD1. V gave up 4 bases and J gave up 3 bases; unmatched junction bases: 4. Germline V lookup: CDR1 SGHTS, CDR2 YDEGEE. The CDR3 runs 15 residues. CDR3 sequence reads: CASSQGQGFNQPQHF. The CDR3 DNA sequence: TGTGCCAGCAGCCAGGGACAGGGGTTCAATCAGCCCCAGCATTTT.

This chain uses TRBV5-4 with TRBJ2-7; D uncertain. Per the germline V gene, CDR1 is SGHNT and CDR2 is YYREEE (reference sequence). Trimming left V 5 bases short and J 5 bases short, with 14 bases between. This CDR3 contains 13 residues. DNA of the CDR3: TGTGCCAGCAGATCGAATGTGGCAGACGAGCAGTACTTC. The encoded protein is CASRSNVADEQYF.

Only one count was recorded for this clone. The rearrangement uses TRBV27 and TRBJ2-1; 12 bases line up with TRBD2. The germline CDR1 and CDR2 sequences are MNHEY and SMNVEV (reference sequence). Trimming at V came to 5 bases and at J to 4 bases, leaving 6 bases not matched to a gene. The CDR3 sequence is 16 residues long. This CDR3 reads CASSPWTSGTYNEQFF. The CDR3 DNA reads as TGTGCCAGCAGTCCCTGGACTAGCGGGACGTACAATGAGCAGTTCTTC.

This chain joins TRBV9 and TRBJ2-3; the match to TRBD2 covers 7 bases. The CDR3 runs to 17 residues. V lost 0 bases, J lost 0 bases, and 7 bases stayed unmatched. Germline assignment: CDR1 SGDLS and CDR2 YYNGEE. CDR3 in amino acids: CASSVAGSGVSTDTQYF. In nucleotides, the CDR3 is TGTGCCAGCAGCGTAGCGGGGAGCGGGGTTAGCACAGATACGCAGTATTTT. Supplemented by reference TRBV9 and TRBJ2-3, the full variable domain reads DSGVTQTPKHLITATGQRVTLRCSPRSGDLSVYWYQQSLDQGLQFLIQYYNGEERAKGNILERFSAQQFPDLHSELNLSSLELGDSALYFCASSVAGSGVSTDTQYFGPGTRLTVL.

The chain has TRBV9 and TRBJ1-1; D unresolved. The CDR3 length is 13 residues. Per germline, CDR1 SGDLS and CDR2 YYNGEE. Between the trimmed V and J ends, which lost 3 bases and 0 bases, there was a span of 6 bases. This chain's CDR3 is CASSEDLNTEAFF. The CDR3 coding sequence is TGTGCCAGCAGCGAAGACTTGAACACTGAAGCTTTCTTT.

The V and J genes are TRBV19 and TRBJ1-5; 9 bases map to TRBD1. The junction had 5 bases not matched to a gene; V was cut back by 1 base and J by 4 bases. This CDR3 is 16 amino acids long. CDR1 is LNHDA, CDR2 SQIVND, per germline (reference sequence). CDR3 bases: TGTGCCAGTAGTATAGCGCCCGGGACAGGGAATCAGCCCCAGCATTTT. Translating it yields CASSIAPGTGNQPQHF.

The V call is TRBV28, the J call TRBJ2-7; D is unresolved. Looked up from germline, CDR1 is MDHEN and CDR2 is SYDVKM. CDR3 length: 13 residues. V dropped 8 bases and J dropped 2 bases, with 13 bases sitting between them. CDR3 sequence: CASSYGRTYEQYF. The CDR3 bases are TGTGCCAGCTCATACGGCAGGACCTACGAGCAGTACTTC. Variable domain in full (rest from reference TRBV28 and TRBJ2-7): DVKVTQSSRYLVKRTGEKVFLECVQDMDHENMFWYRQDPGLGLRLIYFSYDVKMKEKGDIPEGYSVSREKKERFSLILESASTNQTSMYLCASSYGRTYEQYFGPGTRLTVT.

The chain carries TRBV9 and TRBJ2-2, with a possible D match to TRBD2 (5 bases). This CDR3 is 14 amino acids long. V was cut by 3 bases and J by 4 bases, with 10 bases left in between. Germline loops: CDR1 SGDLS, CDR2 YYNGEE. The DNA for the CDR3 is TGTGCCAGCAGCGCCGGGATCTTCACCGGGGAGCTGTTTTTT. This translates into CASSAGIFTGELFF.

The gene calls are TRBV10-3 and TRBJ1-2; no clear D gene. The CDR3 runs to 14 residues. Deletions cut 0 bases from V and 8 bases from J, with 13 bases between. Germline V gives CDR1 ENHRY, CDR2 SYGVKD. In DNA, the CDR3 is TGTGCCATCAGTGAGTCGAAACAGAGCTTCGGCTACACCTTC. This codes for CAISESKQSFGYTF.

The chain links TRBV28 to TRBJ1-6; D is perhaps TRBD1 (6 bases). Germline loops: CDR1 MDHEN, CDR2 SYDVKM. Trimming left V 7 bases short and J 7 bases short, with 14 bases between. The CDR3 loop spans 14 amino acids. The CDR3 DNA reads as TGTGCCAGCACCGCCTGGCAGGGGAATTCACCCCTCCACTTT. Translated, it gives CASTAWQGNSPLHF.

The CDR3 here is CASSLGQLAGLYNEQFF. As DNA, the CDR3 is TGTGCCAGCAGCTTAGGGCAACTAGCGGGGCTTTACAATGAGCAGTTCTTC. V and J are TRBV7-8 and TRBJ2-1, with TRBD2 identical over 10 bases. Germline lookup yields CDR1 SGHVS and CDR2 FQNEAQ. The trim removed 1 base at V and 4 bases at J, leaving 7 bases unmatched. CDR3 length: 17 residues. Full variable domain (outside the CDR3, taken from reference TRBV7-8 and TRBJ2-1): GAGVSQSPRYKVAKRGQDVALRCDPISGHVSLFWYQQALGQGPEFLTYFQNEAQLDKSGLPSDRFFAERPEGSVSTLKIQRTQQEDSAVYLCASSLGQLAGLYNEQFFGPGTRLTVL.

J is TRBJ2-5 and V is TRBV4-1; D is undetermined. V lost 2 bases and J 0 bases, leaving 13 bases between the germline ends. The CDR3 has 16 amino acids. CDR1 is MGHRA and CDR2 is YSYEKL in the germline V gene. CDR3 loop: CASSQYSEPHQETQYF. The CDR3 nucleotides are TGCGCCAGCAGCCAATACTCGGAGCCGCACCAAGAGACCCAGTACTTC.

The gene calls are TRBV15 and TRBJ2-7; 8 bases align to TRBD1. This CDR3 has 16 residues. The V and J ends lost 5 bases and 2 bases, in that order; junction bases with no gene match: 11. Germline V lookup: CDR1 LNHNV, CDR2 YYDKDF (reference sequence). CDR3 in amino acids: CATSQPEGQATYEQYF. The CDR3 DNA is TGTGCCACCAGCCAACCGGAGGGACAGGCTACCTACGAGCAGTACTTC.

V gene TRBV19 combines with J gene TRBJ1-3; D call uncertain. CDR3 length: 15 residues. V was pared by 7 bases and J by 0 bases, with 13 bases between. Germline V gene sequence: CDR1 LNHDA, CDR2 SQIVND (reference sequence). The CDR3, as DNA: TGTGCCAGTACCGAGGGATGGTTCTCTGGAAACACCATATATTTT. This sequence encodes CASTEGWFSGNTIYF.

V gene TRBV5-6 combines with J gene TRBJ2-3, with 10 nucleotides matching TRBD2. The CDR3 runs 14 residues. V shed 4 bases, J shed 5 bases, and the junction held 4 bases outside the gene matches. Looked up from germline, CDR1 is SGHDT and CDR2 is YYEEEE. CDR3 sequence (DNA): TGTGCCAGCAGCCCGACTAGCGGGTTAGATACGCAGTATTTT. The encoded protein is CASSPTSGLDTQYF.

The chain combines TRBV4-1 with TRBJ2-5; a weak D match, TRBD2 (5 bases). The CDR3 runs 13 residues. CDR1 MGHRA and CDR2 YSYEKL come from the germline V gene. V lost 1 base and J lost 5, with 8 bases in between. The CDR3: CASSQAGEETQYF. The CDR3 DNA reads TGCGCCAGCAGCCAAGCCGGGGAGGAGACCCAGTACTTC.

J is TRBJ2-7 and V is TRBV5-1; 7 nucleotides match TRBD1. CDR3 size: 13 residues. The trim removed 2 bases at V and 4 bases at J, leaving 3 bases unmatched. Germline-derived CDR1 and CDR2 are SGHRS and YFSETQ. The CDR3 region has the DNA TGCGCCAGCAGCTTCGACAGGGCTTACGAGCAGTACTTC. It translates to CASSFDRAYEQYF.

The V call is TRBV19, the J call TRBJ1-5, with D possibly matching TRBD1 (5 bases). CDR1 is LNHDA and CDR2 is SQIVND in the germline V gene (reference sequence). The CDR3 has 15 amino acids. Deletions cut 5 bases from V and 7 bases from J, with 18 bases between. The CDR3 sequence: CASSGGRGVIQPQHF. CDR3 nucleotides: TGTGCCAGTAGTGGCGGTCGGGGGGTTATACAGCCCCAGCATTTT.

V usage is TRBV28 and J usage is TRBJ1-1; TRBD1 agrees at 9 bases. CDR3 length: 15 amino acids. Trimming took 6 bases from V and 0 from J; bases not matched to a gene: 5. The germline gives CDR1 MDHEN, CDR2 SYDVKM. Written as DNA, the CDR3 is TGTGCCAGCAGGGAAGGGACAGGGATGAACACTGAAGCTTTCTTT. This gives the protein CASREGTGMNTEAFF.

V usage is TRBV19 and J usage is TRBJ1-3; D is undetermined. Trimming removed 8 bases from V and 3 bases from J, with 14 bases in between. Germline V gives CDR1 LNHDA, CDR2 SQIVND (reference sequence). The CDR3 sequence is 14 residues long. CDR3 protein: CASQSERIGNTIYF. As DNA, the CDR3 is TGTGCCAGTCAAAGCGAGAGGATTGGAAACACCATATATTTT.